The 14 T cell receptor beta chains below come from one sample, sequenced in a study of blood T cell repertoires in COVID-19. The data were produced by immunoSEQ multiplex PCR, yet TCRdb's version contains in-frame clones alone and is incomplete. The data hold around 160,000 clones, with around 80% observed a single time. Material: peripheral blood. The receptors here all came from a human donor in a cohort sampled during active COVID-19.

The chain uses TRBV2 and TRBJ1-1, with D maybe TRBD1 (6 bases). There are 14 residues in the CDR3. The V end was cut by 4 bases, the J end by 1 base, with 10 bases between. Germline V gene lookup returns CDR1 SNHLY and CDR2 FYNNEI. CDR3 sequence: CASSGVGGNTEAFF. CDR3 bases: TGTGCCAGCAGTGGGGTAGGGGGGAACACTGAAGCTTTCTTT.

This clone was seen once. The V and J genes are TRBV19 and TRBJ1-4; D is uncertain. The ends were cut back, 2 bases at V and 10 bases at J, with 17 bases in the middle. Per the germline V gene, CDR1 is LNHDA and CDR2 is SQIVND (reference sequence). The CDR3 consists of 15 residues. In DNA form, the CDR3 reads TGTGCCAGTAGTATACACCCGAAGAAAGCCCTAAAACTGTTTTTT. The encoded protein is CASSIHPKKALKLFF.

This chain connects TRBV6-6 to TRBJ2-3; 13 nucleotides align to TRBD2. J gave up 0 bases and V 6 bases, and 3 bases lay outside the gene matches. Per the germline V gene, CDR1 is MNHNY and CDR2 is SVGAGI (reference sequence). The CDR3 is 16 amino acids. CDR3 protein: CASRTTSGGSTDTQYF. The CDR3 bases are TGTGCCAGCAGGACGACTAGCGGGGGGAGCACAGATACGCAGTATTTT.

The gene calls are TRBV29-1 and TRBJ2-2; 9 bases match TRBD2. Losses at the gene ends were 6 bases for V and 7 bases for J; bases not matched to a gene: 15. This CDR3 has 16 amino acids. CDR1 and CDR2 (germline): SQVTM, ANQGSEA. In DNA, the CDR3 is TGCAGCGTCGTTACCTCCGGCGGGGGGGCCGGCGGGGAGCTGTTTTTT. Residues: CSVVTSGGGAGGELFF.

The chain's CDR3 is CASRIPLGQGREKLFF. The CDR3 DNA sequence: TGTGCAAGTCGCATACCACTAGGACAGGGGAGGGAAAAACTGTTTTTT. The chain employs TRBV12-2 and TRBJ1-4; the tabulated D call, TRBD1, remains unverified against the DNA. TRBV12-2 is a listed pseudogene. This CDR3 has 16 residues.

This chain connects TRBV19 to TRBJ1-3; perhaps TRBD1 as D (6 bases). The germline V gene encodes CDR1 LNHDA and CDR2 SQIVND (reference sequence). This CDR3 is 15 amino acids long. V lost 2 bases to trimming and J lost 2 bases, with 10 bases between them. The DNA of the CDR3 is TGTGCCAGTAGTATAAGCGGGACACCTGGAAACACCATATATTTT. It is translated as CASSISGTPGNTIYF.

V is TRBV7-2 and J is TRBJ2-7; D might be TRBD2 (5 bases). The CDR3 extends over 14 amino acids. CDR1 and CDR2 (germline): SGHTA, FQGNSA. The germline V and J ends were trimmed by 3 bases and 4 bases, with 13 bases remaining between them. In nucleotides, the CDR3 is TGTGCCAGCAGCTTTTACGGGGTGAAATACGAGCAGTACTTC. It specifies CASSFYGVKYEQYF.

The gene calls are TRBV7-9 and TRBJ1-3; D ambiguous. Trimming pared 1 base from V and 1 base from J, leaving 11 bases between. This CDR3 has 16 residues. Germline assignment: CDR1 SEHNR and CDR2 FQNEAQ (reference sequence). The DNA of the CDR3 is TGTGCCAGCAGCTTAGGTGAGGCCCGATCTGGAAACACCATATATTTT. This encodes CASSLGEARSGNTIYF.

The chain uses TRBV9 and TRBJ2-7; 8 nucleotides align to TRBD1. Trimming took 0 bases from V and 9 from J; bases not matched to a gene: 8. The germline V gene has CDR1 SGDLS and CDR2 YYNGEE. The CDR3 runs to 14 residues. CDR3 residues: CASSVALDREAQYF. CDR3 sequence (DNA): TGTGCCAGCAGCGTAGCTCTGGACAGGGAGGCGCAGTACTTC.

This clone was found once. The CDR3, as DNA: TGCGCCAGCAGCTTGAGGGCAGGGACACACTATGGCTACACCTTC. Translation: CASSLRAGTHYGYTF. V gene TRBV5-1 combines with J gene TRBJ1-2, with D perhaps matching TRBD1 (6 bases). Germline V CDR1 and CDR2: SGHRS, YFSETQ. The CDR3 is made up of 15 amino acids. V was clipped by 1 base and J by 3 bases, with 13 bases between them.

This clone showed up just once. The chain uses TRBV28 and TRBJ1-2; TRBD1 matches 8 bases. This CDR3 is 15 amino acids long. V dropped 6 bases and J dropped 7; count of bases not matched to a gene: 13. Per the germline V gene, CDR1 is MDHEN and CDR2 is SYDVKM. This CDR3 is CASRPGQALRGGYTF. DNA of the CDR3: TGTGCCAGCAGACCGGGACAGGCCTTAAGAGGTGGCTACACCTTC.

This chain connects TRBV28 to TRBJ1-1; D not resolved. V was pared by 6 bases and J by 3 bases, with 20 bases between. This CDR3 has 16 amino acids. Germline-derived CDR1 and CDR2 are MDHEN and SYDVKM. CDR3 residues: CASRPSGVGRYTEAFF. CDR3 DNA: TGTGCCAGCAGGCCTTCGGGAGTTGGCAGGTACACTGAAGCTTTCTTT.

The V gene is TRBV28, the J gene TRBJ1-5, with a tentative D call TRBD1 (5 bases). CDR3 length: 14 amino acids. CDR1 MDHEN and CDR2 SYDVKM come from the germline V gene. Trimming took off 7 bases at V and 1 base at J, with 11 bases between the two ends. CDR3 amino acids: CASTLGGSNQPQHF. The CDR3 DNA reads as TGTGCCAGCACACTGGGGGGGAGCAATCAGCCCCAGCATTTT.

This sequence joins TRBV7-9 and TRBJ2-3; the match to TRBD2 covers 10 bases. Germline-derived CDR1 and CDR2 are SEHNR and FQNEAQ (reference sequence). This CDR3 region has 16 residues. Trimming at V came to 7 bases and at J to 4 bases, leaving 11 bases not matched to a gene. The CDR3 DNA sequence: TGTGCCAGCACCTTCGGGGCTAGCGGGGGCTCAGATACGCAGTATTTT. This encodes CASTFGASGGSDTQYF.